These 20 T cell receptor beta chains came from one sample sequenced in a study of blood T cell repertoires in COVID-19. Sequenced by immunoSEQ multiplex PCR; TCRdb stores in-frame clones only, minus some. The data show around 190,000 clones, around 86% seen once. Sequencing input: PBMCs or T cells enriched from blood (not recorded which). The receptors here all came from a woman aged 40 to 50 in a cohort exposed to, infected with or recovered from COVID-19 (not recorded which).

V usage is TRBV7-9 and J usage is TRBJ1-4; 9 nucleotides agree with TRBD1. The J segment lost 7 bases and the V segment lost 5 bases, leaving 8 bases of the junction unmatched. CDR1 is SEHNR and CDR2 is FQNEAQ in the germline V gene (reference sequence). CDR3 length: 15 amino acids. CDR3 in amino acids: CASSTYRGQGEKLFF. The CDR3 nucleotides read TGTGCCAGCAGCACCTACAGGGGGCAAGGTGAAAAACTGTTTTTT.

The genes are TRBV3-1 (or the pseudogene TRBV3-2) and TRBJ2-2; D is undetermined. The V gene's germline CDR1 is LGHDT and CDR2 YNNKEL (reference sequence). The CDR3 has 15 residues. The V end was cut by 4 bases, the J end by 5 bases, with 14 bases between. In DNA form, the CDR3 reads TGTGCCAGCAGCCCGCCGACACGTTCGACCGGGGAGCTGTTTTTT. Its translation: CASSPPTRSTGELFF.

This CDR3 is CASSLSSGGGEKLFF. Written as DNA, the CDR3 is TGTGCCAGCAGTTTATCTAGCGGGGGGGGAGAAAAACTGTTTTTT. V gene TRBV27 combines with J gene TRBJ1-4; D possibly corresponds to TRBD1 (5 bases). This CDR3 has 15 amino acids. Per the germline V gene, CDR1 is MNHEY and CDR2 is SMNVEV (reference sequence). V was shortened by 0 bases and J by 8 bases, with 13 bases between the two germline ends.

The genes are TRBV5-6 and TRBJ2-7, with 7 bases fitting TRBD1. This CDR3 region has 13 residues. CDR1 and CDR2 (germline): SGHDT, YYEEEE. Trimming at V came to 1 base and at J to 7 bases, leaving 5 bases not matched to a gene. CDR3 amino acids: CASSLWPGGEQYF. The CDR3 region has the DNA TGTGCCAGCAGCTTGTGGCCAGGGGGAGAGCAGTACTTC.

CDR3 bases: TGTGCCAGGAACGGGACAGGGGGAATCAGATTGAACACTGAAGCTTTCTTT. Translation: CARNGTGGIRLNTEAFF. The V and J genes are TRBV19 and TRBJ1-1, with TRBD1 matching over 11 bases. Germline V CDR1 and CDR2: LNHDA, SQIVND (reference sequence). The CDR3 is made up of 17 amino acids. V trimming: 9 bases; J trimming: 0 bases; junction bases outside the gene matches: 12.

This clone occurred once. The chain combines TRBV11-2 with TRBJ1-1; no reliable D call. Trimming shortened V by 5 bases and J by 7 bases, and 11 bases separated the two germline ends. The CDR3 spans 12 residues. The germline gives CDR1 SGHAT, CDR2 FQNNGV. CDR3 residues: CASSLGGNEAFF. The DNA of the CDR3 is TGTGCCAGCAGCCTAGGAGGGAATGAAGCTTTCTTT.

This sequence joins TRBV6-5 and TRBJ1-5, with 7 nucleotides matching TRBD1. V shed 2 bases, J shed 6 bases, and the junction held 7 bases outside the gene matches. The length of the CDR3 is 15 residues. The germline V gene encodes CDR1 MNHEY and CDR2 SVGAGI. The CDR3 DNA is TGTGCCAGCAGTTACCCAGGGGGAGCAGGTCAGCCCCAGCATTTT. The encoded protein is CASSYPGGAGQPQHF.

This clone was recorded many times. This chain connects TRBV15 to TRBJ2-7, with D tentatively TRBD1 (5 bases). CDR1 is LNHNV and CDR2 is YYDKDF in the germline V gene (reference sequence). The CDR3 sequence is 14 residues long. The ends were cut back, 2 bases at V and 3 bases at J, with 11 bases in the middle. The CDR3 DNA sequence: TGTGCCACCAGCAGACAGGGTAAAGGCTACGAGCAGTACTTC. Its translation: CATSRQGKGYEQYF.

The chain employs TRBV28 and TRBJ1-2; TRBD1 aligns across 9 bases. Looked up from germline, CDR1 is MDHEN and CDR2 is SYDVKM. CDR3 length equals 14 residues. J lost 6 bases, V lost 2 bases, and 4 bases had no gene match. Here the CDR3 reads CASSLIQGAHGYTF. The CDR3 coding sequence is TGTGCCAGCAGTTTAATACAGGGGGCGCATGGCTACACCTTC.

The rearrangement links TRBV29-1 to TRBJ1-1, with TRBD1 matching over 8 bases. The ends lost 0 bases at V and 3 bases at J; junction bases unmatched: 9. Germline values: CDR1 SQVTM, CDR2 ANQGSEA. The CDR3 sequence is 16 residues long. The CDR3 DNA is TGCAGCGTTGAAGACGTGACAGGGGAATGGGACACTGAAGCTTTCTTT. It codes for CSVEDVTGEWDTEAFF.

The V gene is TRBV19, the J gene TRBJ1-1; 9 nucleotides align to TRBD1. This CDR3 region has 17 residues. Germline V gene sequence: CDR1 LNHDA, CDR2 SQIVND (reference sequence). V was clipped by 2 bases and J by 2 bases; unmatched bases: 9. The CDR3 nucleotides are TGTGCCAGTAGTATAACAGGGGGCCGGACAATTAACACTGAAGCTTTCTTT. Amino acids: CASSITGGRTINTEAFF.

This clone was found once. CDR3 sequence reads: CASSQEMTGALGETQYF. The DNA of the CDR3 is TGTGCCAGCAGCCAAGAGATGACGGGAGCCTTGGGGGAGACCCAGTACTTC. The genes are TRBV4-2 and TRBJ2-5; perhaps TRBD2 as D (6 bases). V was clipped by 0 bases and J by 5 bases, with 19 bases between them. The CDR3 extends over 17 amino acids. CDR1 is LGHNA, CDR2 YNFKEQ, per germline.

For the CDR3, the DNA is TGTGCCAGCATCGCTAATGAAAAACTGTTTTTT. It is translated as CASIANEKLFF. The chain is built from TRBV28 and TRBJ1-4; D call uncertain. Germline V lookup: CDR1 MDHEN, CDR2 SYDVKM. CDR3 size: 11 residues. V dropped 7 bases and J dropped 3 bases, with 3 bases sitting between them.

V usage is TRBV4-3 and J usage is TRBJ2-7, with D hard to call. Between the trimmed V and J ends, which lost 0 bases and 9 bases, there was a span of 12 bases. Germline V gene lookup returns CDR1 LGHNA and CDR2 YSLEER. CDR3 size: 13 residues. The CDR3 nucleotides are TGCGCCAGCAGCCAAGACCGGATGGGCCGGCAGTACTTC. Encoded protein: CASSQDRMGRQYF.

This chain connects TRBV5-1 to TRBJ1-6; D uncertain. The CDR3 has 17 amino acids. Trimming removed 1 base at V and 4 bases at J, with 15 bases between. The germline V gene encodes CDR1 SGHRS and CDR2 YFSETQ. The chain's CDR3 is CASSLFPESEYNSPLHF. CDR3 coding DNA: TGCGCCAGCAGCTTGTTCCCCGAGAGCGAGTATAATTCACCCCTCCACTTT.

This rearrangement joins TRBV15 to TRBJ2-2; D gene ambiguous. The ends were cut back, 5 bases at V and 8 bases at J, with 15 bases in the middle. The CDR3 loop spans 14 amino acids. Per germline, CDR1 LNHNV and CDR2 YYDKDF (reference sequence). CDR3 coding DNA: TGTGCCACCAGCGACCCCAGAGGAGCGGGGGAGCTGTTTTTT. This gives the protein CATSDPRGAGELFF.

This sequence joins TRBV27 and TRBJ2-5, with no clear D. V was clipped by 5 bases and J by 5 bases, with 12 bases between them. In germline, CDR1 is MNHEY, CDR2 SMNVEV (reference sequence). This CDR3 is built from 13 residues. The CDR3 protein is CASSPAPRETQYF. The CDR3 DNA follows: TGTGCCAGCAGTCCCGCGCCCCGGGAGACCCAGTACTTC.

The genes are TRBV29-1 and TRBJ1-2; D is unresolved. The CDR3 runs 9 residues. The V gene lost 3 bases and the J gene lost 12 bases, with 8 bases spanning the gap. Germline loops: CDR1 SQVTM, CDR2 ANQGSEA. The chain's CDR3 is CSVDSVHTF. CDR3 nucleotide sequence: TGCAGCGTTGATTCGGTCCACACCTTC.

This clone was found once. The chain combines TRBV9 with TRBJ2-7; TRBD1 agrees at 10 bases. CDR1 is SGDLS, CDR2 YYNGEE, per germline. V lost 4 bases, J lost 6 bases, and 7 bases stayed unmatched. This CDR3 has 14 amino acids. The CDR3 DNA reads as TGTGCCAGCAGCCCCGGGGACAGGGGAGGCGAGCAGTACTTC. Its protein is CASSPGDRGGEQYF.

The rearrangement uses TRBV29-1 and TRBJ2-1; 10 bases fit TRBD2. The V and J ends lost 6 bases and 4 bases, in that order; junction bases with no gene match: 3. The CDR3 sequence is 13 residues long. In germline, CDR1 is SQVTM, CDR2 ANQGSEA. As DNA, the CDR3 is TGCAGCGTAGGACTAGCGGAGTACAATGAGCAGTTCTTC. Protein product: CSVGLAEYNEQFF.